The rows below give T cell receptor beta chains drawn from one sample of a study of read filtering for tumor transcriptome and immune sequencing. TCRdb used MiXCR to reprocess the reads, holding one entry per CDR3 protein. The repertoire holds about 39,000 distinct CDR3 sequences, with 14% as singletons. Source material: a population of CD138-negative cells sorted from bone marrow. Receptors were obtained from a donor aged 40 or over with multiple myeloma. Each CDR3 is given with its conserved first and last residue. The D gene is left open where the match is weak. A row's size may be missing; if present it is once, few, many or a size class.

j_call: TRBJ1-1
clone_size: many
v_call: TRBV7-2
d_call: TRBD1
cdr3_nt: TGTGCCAGCAGCAAAAGGGACAGCGCGAACACTGAAGCTTTCTTT
cdr3_aa: CASSKRDSANTEAFF

j_call: TRBJ2-7
clone_size: few
v_call: TRBV5-1
d_call: TRBD1
cdr3_nt: TGCGCCAGCAGCCTAGGACAGGTCTACGAGCAGTACTTC
cdr3_aa: CASSLGQVYEQYF

j_call: TRBJ2-5
clone_size: many
v_call: TRBV3-1
d_call: .
cdr3_nt: TGTGCCAGCAGCCAAGTAACAGCGCAAGAGACCCAGTACTTC
cdr3_aa: CASSQVTAQETQYF

j_call: TRBJ2-3
clone_size: many
v_call: TRBV2
d_call: TRBD2
cdr3_nt: TGTGCCAGCAGTGAATTTGTACTAGCGGGAGCCACAGATACGCAGTATTTT
cdr3_aa: CASSEFVLAGATDTQYF

j_call: TRBJ1-5
clone_size: many
v_call: TRBV6-5
d_call: TRBD1
cdr3_nt: TGTGCCAGCAGGGAAAGGGGGCCTGGGTTGCCCCAGCATTTT
cdr3_aa: CASRERGPGLPQHF

j_call: TRBJ1-5
clone_size: many
v_call: TRBV20-1
d_call: TRBD1
cdr3_nt: TGCAGTGCTAGATTGGACAGGGGTGATCAGCCCCAGCATTTT
cdr3_aa: CSARLDRGDQPQHF

j_call: TRBJ1-2
clone_size: many
v_call: TRBV29-1
d_call: .
cdr3_nt: TGCAGCGTTGAGACCCCGAGAAGGAATGGCTACACCTTC
cdr3_aa: CSVETPRRNGYTF

j_call: TRBJ2-5
clone_size: many
v_call: TRBV7-9
d_call: TRBD1
cdr3_nt: TGTGCCAGCAGCCCTCCCCGTCCCGGACAGGGTGAGCTGACCCAGTACTTC
cdr3_aa: CASSPPRPGQGELTQYF

j_call: TRBJ2-5
clone_size: many
v_call: TRBV28
d_call: .
cdr3_nt: TGTGCCAGCAGTTCCAACGGGGCGGAGACCCAGTACTTC
cdr3_aa: CASSSNGAETQYF

j_call: TRBJ2-1
clone_size: many
v_call: TRBV5-1
d_call: .
cdr3_nt: TGCGCCAGCAGCGAGGACGTCTCCTACAATGAGCAGTTCTTC
cdr3_aa: CASSEDVSYNEQFF

j_call: TRBJ2-1
clone_size: many
v_call: TRBV11-3
d_call: .
cdr3_nt: TGTGCCAGCAGCTTGCGAACTCCTTATAATGAGCAGTTCTTC
cdr3_aa: CASSLRTPYNEQFF

j_call: TRBJ1-1
clone_size: many
v_call: TRBV13
d_call: .
cdr3_nt: TGTGCCAGCAGCTTCCGACAGAACTTTGAAGCTTTCTTT
cdr3_aa: CASSFRQNFEAFF

j_call: TRBJ2-3
clone_size: many
v_call: TRBV4-1
d_call: TRBD2
cdr3_nt: TGCGCCAGCAGCCAAGAGCAGGCGGGAGCAGTCGCAGATACGCAGTATTTT
cdr3_aa: CASSQEQAGAVADTQYF

j_call: TRBJ1-1
clone_size: many
v_call: TRBV7-2
d_call: .
cdr3_nt: TGTGCCAGCAGCTACAAAAAGTGGGGCACTGAAGCTTTCTTT
cdr3_aa: CASSYKKWGTEAFF

j_call: TRBJ1-1
clone_size: many
v_call: TRBV28
d_call: TRBD1
cdr3_nt: TGTGCCAGCACCGGGACAGGGGGCACTGAAGCTTTCTTT
cdr3_aa: CASTGTGGTEAFF

j_call: TRBJ1-2
clone_size: many
v_call: TRBV9
d_call: .
cdr3_nt: TGTGCCAGCACCCCTAGACCGGGACCGAGCTATGGCTACACCTTC
cdr3_aa: CASTPRPGPSYGYTF

j_call: TRBJ2-2
clone_size: many
v_call: TRBV20-1
d_call: TRBD2
cdr3_nt: TGCAGTGCTAGACCACGGCTAGCGGGAGGAGGCACCGGGGAGCTGTTTTTT
cdr3_aa: CSARPRLAGGGTGELFF

j_call: TRBJ2-7
clone_size: many
v_call: TRBV5-4
d_call: .
cdr3_nt: TGTGCCAGCAGCTTGAGCAGGTCCGAGCAGTACTTC
cdr3_aa: CASSLSRSEQYF

j_call: TRBJ1-4
clone_size: many
v_call: TRBV5-6
d_call: TRBD1
cdr3_nt: TGTGCCAGCAGCGACGATCAGGGGGGAAATGAAAAACTGTTTTTT
cdr3_aa: CASSDDQGGNEKLFF

j_call: TRBJ2-3
clone_size: .
v_call: TRBV2
d_call: .
cdr3_nt: TGTGCCAGCAAGTTCGCGGCGGACACAGATACGCAGTATTTT
cdr3_aa: CASKFAADTDTQYF

j_call: TRBJ2-7
clone_size: .
v_call: TRBV20-1
d_call: TRBD1
cdr3_nt: TGCAGTGCGTCCCCCGGGACAGGACCTTACGAGCAGTACTTC
cdr3_aa: CSASPGTGPYEQYF

j_call: TRBJ2-7
clone_size: many
v_call: TRBV7-9
d_call: .
cdr3_nt: TGTGCCAGCAGTACCATTGGGTCAGGGAAGTCCTACGAGCAGTACTTC
cdr3_aa: CASSTIGSGKSYEQYF

j_call: TRBJ2-5
clone_size: many
v_call: TRBV6-1
d_call: TRBD2
cdr3_nt: TGTGCCAGCAGTAACCGGGCGCCGGGACTAGCGGGACAAGAGACCCAGTACTTC
cdr3_aa: CASSNRAPGLAGQETQYF

j_call: TRBJ1-2
clone_size: many
v_call: TRBV6-1
d_call: .
cdr3_nt: TGTGCCAGCAGTGATTTTACAGGAATGCTGTATGGCTACACCTTC
cdr3_aa: CASSDFTGMLYGYTF